This paragraph reports one T cell receptor beta chain. Its antigen is still unknown. The data belong to a study of T cell responses to AZD1222 COVID-19 vaccine. Per germline, CDR1 ENHRY and CDR2 SYGVKD. CDR3 length: 14 amino acids. Trimming took off 7 bases at V and 1 base at J, with 13 bases between the two ends. Study results and limitations: Spike as a whole was targeted by vaccine-associated CD4 TCRs, dominant at 160-218 and 743-854. Sampling captured repertoires only after the peak T cell response. Spike-specific TCR breadth and depth grew following two AZD1222 doses. Among AZD1222 vaccinees, only five or six were seropositive at baseline.

Generated by immunoSEQ multiplex PCR, the TCRdb table keeps only in-frame clones and is missing some. This sample carries 100,000 to 150,000 clones, over 70% of them seen once, and the ten largest clones take less than 6.5%. Specimen: peripheral blood, collected on day 0 of AZD1222 vaccination. The TCR was taken from an adult in good health. The V gene is TRBV10-3, the J gene TRBJ1-1; no clear D gene. CDR3 loop: CAIKSNWQNTEAFF. CDR3 in DNA: TGTGCCATCAAATCCAACTGGCAGAACACTGAAGCTTTCTTT.